The rows below give T cell receptor beta chains drawn from one sample of a study of T cells in Graves' hyperthyroidism and ophthalmopathy. TCRdb passed the multiplex PCR reads through MiXCR, listing each CDR3 protein once. Among about 580,000 distinct CDR3 sequences listed, 11% to 15% were seen once. The sample consisted of blood. All receptors come from a woman aged 25 to 39 with Graves' hyperthyroidism that later progressed to Graves' ophthalmopathy. Both conserved end residues are part of each CDR3. D genes are given only for firm matches. The size field is filled for only some rows; it gives once, few, many or a size class.

TGCGCCAGCAGCCCCTGGGCAGAGAGCGGTCAGCCCCAGCATTTT CASSPWAESGQPQHF . TRBJ1-5 few TRBV10-1
TGTGCCAGCAGTTGGGAAAGGGGACTGGAAGCTTTCTTT CASSWERGLEAFF . TRBJ1-1 many TRBV28
TGTGCCAGTAGTATAGTTGTCAGCGGGACTTACAATGAGCAGTTCTTC CASSIVVSGTYNEQFF TRBD2 TRBJ2-1 few TRBV19
TGTGCCAGCAGCCCCCTCCGCACTAGCGGGAAAGATTACAATGAGCAGTTCTTC CASSPLRTSGKDYNEQFF TRBD2 TRBJ2-1 many TRBV11-2
TGTGCCAGCTCACTACTCCCCGGGGTCACTGAAGCTTTCTTT CASSLLPGVTEAFF . TRBJ1-1 many TRBV18
TGTGCCAGCAGAACACAGGGGGCATGGACTGAAGCTTTCTTT CASRTQGAWTEAFF TRBD1 TRBJ1-1 . TRBV12-3/TRBV12-4
TGTGCCAGTAGTCCTCGCACGGGAGACTCCTACAATGAGCAGTTCTTC CASSPRTGDSYNEQFF . TRBJ2-1 few TRBV19
TGTGCCACCGATACCGGGCCCCAGGACGGCTACACCTTC CATDTGPQDGYTF . TRBJ1-2 many TRBV7-9
TGTGCCAGCATTGACTCGAGCTCCTACAATGAGCAGTTCTTC CASIDSSSYNEQFF . TRBJ2-1 many TRBV2
TGTGCCAGCACCACTAGAGGGGTGTTACGGGAGACCCAGTACTTC CASTTRGVLRETQYF . TRBJ2-5 many TRBV6-2/TRBV6-3
TGTGCCAGCAGTTACCCGGGACAGGGGACGGGAGATACGCAGTATTTT CASSYPGQGTGDTQYF TRBD1 TRBJ2-3 . TRBV6-5
TGTGCCAGCACCGGAGCTAACTATGGCTACACCTTC CASTGANYGYTF . TRBJ1-2 . TRBV6-2/TRBV6-3
TGTGCCAGCAGTTACCGCGGGAGCACAGATACGCAGTATTTT CASSYRGSTDTQYF . TRBJ2-3 many TRBV6-2/TRBV6-3
TGTGCTAGTGGTTTGGTACGAGGCTCAGGCCTAGAGGGCTACACCTTC CASGLVRGSGLEGYTF . TRBJ1-2 . TRBV12-5